The 6 T cell receptor beta chains below come from one sample, sequenced in a study of Tregs in tolerant kidney transplant recipients. No antigen has been assigned to these receptors. Clones were sequenced by immunoSEQ multiplex PCR, and TCRdb holds only the in-frame ones, with some missing. This sample has tens of thousands of clones, with just under 97% found just once. The sample comprised Tregs from blood cultured with allogeneic cells. The receptors here all came from a human donor in good health.

This chain connects TRBV9 to TRBJ2-3; 7 bases map to TRBD1. The germline gives CDR1 SGDLS, CDR2 YYNGEE. CDR3 size: 15 residues. Unmatched junction bases numbered 7, after V lost 4 bases and J lost 2 bases. CDR3 loop: CASSQGDSLTDTQYF. As DNA, the CDR3 is TGTGCCAGCAGCCAAGGGGACAGTCTCACAGATACGCAGTATTTT.

This clone was detected a few times. CDR3 nucleotides: TGTGCCAGCAGCGATAAGACAGTGGCAGGGGCCCAGTACTTC. Amino acids: CASSDKTVAGAQYF. The V and J genes are TRBV7-9 and TRBJ2-5, with D perhaps matching TRBD1 (6 bases). This CDR3 is 14 amino acids long. V lost 5 bases and J lost 9, with 19 bases in between. CDR1 and CDR2 from the germline V gene are SEHNR and FQNEAQ (reference sequence).

The chain uses TRBV2 and TRBJ2-3; D not resolved. Trimming stripped 6 bases from V and 6 bases from J, with 13 bases between. The germline V gene encodes CDR1 SNHLY and CDR2 FYNNEI. The CDR3 has 13 amino acids. The CDR3 bases are TGTGCCAGCAGCGCACAGTCCAGGGATACGCAGTATTTT. It is translated as CASSAQSRDTQYF.

This rearrangement joins TRBV7-6 to TRBJ2-6; no clear D. V was cut by 0 bases and J by 3 bases, with 0 bases left in between. There are 13 residues in the CDR3. Germline V gene lookup returns CDR1 SGHVS and CDR2 FNYEAQ. CDR3 nucleotides: TGTGCCAGCAGCTTAGCTGGGGCCAACGTCCTGACTTTC. As protein: CASSLAGANVLTF.

This chain's CDR3 is CASSLDRNTEAFF. CDR3 sequence (DNA): TGTGCCAGCAGTTTGGACAGGAACACTGAAGCTTTCTTT. This chain links TRBV6-6 with TRBJ1-1, with D possibly matching TRBD1 (6 bases). CDR1 is MNHNY and CDR2 is SVGAGI in the germline V gene (reference sequence). CDR3 size: 13 residues. Between the trimmed V and J ends, which lost 4 bases and 1 base, there was a span of 7 bases.

The chain employs TRBV5-5 and TRBJ1-5; D gene unclear. CDR1 SGHKS and CDR2 YYEKEE come from the germline V gene (reference sequence). The V gene lost 5 bases and the J gene lost 4 bases, with 16 bases spanning the gap. The length of the CDR3 is 15 residues. DNA of the CDR3: TGTGCCAGCAGACCGGGTCCTATTGTTAATCAGCCCCAGCATTTT. Protein product: CASRPGPIVNQPQHF.